This T cell receptor beta chain was sequenced in a study of blood T cell repertoires in COVID-19. Overall study context: T cells, B-cell-depleted T cells, or PBMCs supplied cDNA or gDNA.

Generated by immunoSEQ multiplex PCR, the TCRdb table keeps only in-frame clones and is missing some. The sample consists of 360,000 or so clones, 88% of them appearing once. Participant-given clinical history determined each cohort assignment. Before they entered the study, exposed participants had met a COVID-19 case within 2 weeks. CDR1 is MNHNS, CDR2 SASEGT, per germline. The CDR3 extends over 16 amino acids. V dropped 1 base and J dropped 4 bases, with 13 bases sitting between them. This TCR was recovered from a woman under 40 who had been exposed to COVID-19. Source material: PBMCs or T cells enriched from blood (not recorded which). This chain uses TRBV6-1 with TRBJ2-2; the D gene is possibly TRBD2 (6 bases). The CDR3 here is CASSEERSGVTGELFF. In nucleotides, the CDR3 is TGTGCCAGCAGTGAAGAAAGGTCGGGAGTCACCGGGGAGCTGTTTTTT.